Sequencing of this TCR beta chain was carried out in a study of chronic HIV infection and antiretroviral therapy. The CDR3 covers 15 residues. V was pared by 4 bases and J by 2 bases, with 13 bases between. Germline loops: CDR1 SGHTA, CDR2 FQGTGA. TCRdb reprocessed the 5' RACE reads with MiXCR, giving one entry per CDR3 protein. The sample yields about 31,000 distinct CDR3 sequences, around 8.6% seen once. The sequenced sample consisted of peripheral blood. The chain carries TRBV7-3 and TRBJ2-3; D is unresolved. The clonotype originates from an adult who had HIV and had not received antiretroviral therapy, or was an uninfected healthy control (not recorded which). As DNA, the CDR3 is TGTGCCAGCAGCTCCCCCGGGCAGTCCACAGATACGCAGTATTTT. Protein: CASSSPGQSTDTQYF.